This TCR beta chain was obtained from a study of cytomegalovirus exposure and HLA in healthy donors. The germline gives CDR1 KGHSH, CDR2 LQKENI. The CDR3 consists of 16 residues. V gave up 3 bases and J gave up 0 bases; unmatched junction bases: 4. Each of the donors was a healthy bone marrow donor. PCR was performed using 60 Vbeta and 13 Jbeta primers. Data came from immunoSEQ multiplex PCR; TCRdb stores just in-frame clones and leaves some out. This sample has approximately 190,000 clones, with 84% found just once. The source is a woman aged 45-60 years in good health and CMV-seropositive. Specimen: PBMCs. The V gene is TRBV18, the J gene TRBJ2-4; 8 nucleotides align to TRBD1. The CDR3 DNA is TGTGCCAGCTCACCCGGACAGGGTCTAGCCAAAAACATTCAGTACTTC. Its protein product is CASSPGQGLAKNIQYF.